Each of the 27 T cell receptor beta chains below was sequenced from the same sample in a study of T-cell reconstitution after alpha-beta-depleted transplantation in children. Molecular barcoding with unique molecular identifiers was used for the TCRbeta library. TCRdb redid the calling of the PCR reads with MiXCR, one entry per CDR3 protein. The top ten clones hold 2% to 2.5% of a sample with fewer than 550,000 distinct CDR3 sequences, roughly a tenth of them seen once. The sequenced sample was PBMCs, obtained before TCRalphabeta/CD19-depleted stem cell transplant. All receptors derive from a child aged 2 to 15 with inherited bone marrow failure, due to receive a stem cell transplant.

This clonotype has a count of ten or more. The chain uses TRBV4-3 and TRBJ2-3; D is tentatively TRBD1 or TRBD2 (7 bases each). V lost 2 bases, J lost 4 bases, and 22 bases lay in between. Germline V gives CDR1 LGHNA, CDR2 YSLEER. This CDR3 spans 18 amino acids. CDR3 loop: CASSQSNRGPSGPDTQYF. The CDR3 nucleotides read TGCGCCAGCAGCCAATCTAACAGGGGACCTAGCGGCCCAGATACGCAGTATTTT.

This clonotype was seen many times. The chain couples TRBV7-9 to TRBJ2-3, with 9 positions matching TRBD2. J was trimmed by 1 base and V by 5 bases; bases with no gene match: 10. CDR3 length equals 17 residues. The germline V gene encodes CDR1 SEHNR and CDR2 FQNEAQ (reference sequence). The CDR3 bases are TGTGCCAGCAGCCTCTACCTAGCGGGGTTTCGCACAGATACGCAGTATTTT. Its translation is CASSLYLAGFRTDTQYF.

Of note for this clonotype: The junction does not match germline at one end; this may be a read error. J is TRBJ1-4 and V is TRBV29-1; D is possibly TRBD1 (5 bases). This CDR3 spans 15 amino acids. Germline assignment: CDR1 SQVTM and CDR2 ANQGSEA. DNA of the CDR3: TGCAGCGTTGAAGTGGAGGGGTTGGGGGATGAAAAACTGTATTTT. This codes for CSVEVEGLGDEKLYF. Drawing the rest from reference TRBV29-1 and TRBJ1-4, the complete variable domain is SAVISQKPSRDICQRGTSLTIQCQVDSQVTMMFWYRQQPGQSLTLIATANQGSEATYESGFVIDKFPISRPNLTFSTLTVSNMSPEDSSIYLCSVEVEGLGDEKLYFGSGTQLSVL.

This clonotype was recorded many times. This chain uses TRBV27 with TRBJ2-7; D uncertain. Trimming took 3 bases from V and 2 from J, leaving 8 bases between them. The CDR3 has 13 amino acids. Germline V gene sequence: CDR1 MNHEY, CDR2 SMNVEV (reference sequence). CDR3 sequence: CASSFVGTYEQYF. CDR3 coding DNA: TGTGCCAGCAGTTTCGTGGGGACCTACGAGCAGTACTTC.

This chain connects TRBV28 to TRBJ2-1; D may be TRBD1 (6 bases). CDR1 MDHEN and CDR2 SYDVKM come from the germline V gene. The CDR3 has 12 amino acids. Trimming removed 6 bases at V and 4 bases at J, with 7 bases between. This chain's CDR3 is CASRRGYNEQFF. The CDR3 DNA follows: TGTGCCAGCAGAAGGGGGTACAATGAGCAGTTCTTC.

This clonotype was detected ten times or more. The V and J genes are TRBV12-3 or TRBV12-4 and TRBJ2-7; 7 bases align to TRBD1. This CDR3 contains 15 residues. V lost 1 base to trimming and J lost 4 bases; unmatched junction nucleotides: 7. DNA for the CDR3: TGTGCCAGCAGTTTAGTCTCAGGGGGACCGTACGAGCAGTACTTC. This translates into CASSLVSGGPYEQYF.

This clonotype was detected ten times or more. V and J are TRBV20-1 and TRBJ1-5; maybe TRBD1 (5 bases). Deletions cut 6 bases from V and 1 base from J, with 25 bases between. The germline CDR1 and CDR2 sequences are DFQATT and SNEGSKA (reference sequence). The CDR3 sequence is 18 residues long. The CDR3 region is CSAHTGTHGLWSNQPQHF. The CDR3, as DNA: TGCAGTGCGCATACGGGGACCCACGGCCTTTGGAGCAATCAGCCCCAGCATTTT.

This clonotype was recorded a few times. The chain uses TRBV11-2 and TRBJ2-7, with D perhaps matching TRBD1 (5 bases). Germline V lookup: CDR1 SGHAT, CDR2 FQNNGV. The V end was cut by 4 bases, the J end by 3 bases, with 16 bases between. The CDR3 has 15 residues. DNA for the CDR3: TGTGCCAGCAGCTCGTCAGGGCCACCCCTCTACGAGCAGTACTTC. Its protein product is CASSSSGPPLYEQYF.

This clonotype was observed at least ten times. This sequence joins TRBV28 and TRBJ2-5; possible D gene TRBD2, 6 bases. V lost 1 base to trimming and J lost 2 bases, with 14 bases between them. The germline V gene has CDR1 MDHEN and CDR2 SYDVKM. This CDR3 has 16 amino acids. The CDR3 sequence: CASSLSWDLRQETQYF. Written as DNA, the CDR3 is TGTGCCAGCAGTTTATCCTGGGACTTGCGGCAAGAGACCCAGTACTTC.

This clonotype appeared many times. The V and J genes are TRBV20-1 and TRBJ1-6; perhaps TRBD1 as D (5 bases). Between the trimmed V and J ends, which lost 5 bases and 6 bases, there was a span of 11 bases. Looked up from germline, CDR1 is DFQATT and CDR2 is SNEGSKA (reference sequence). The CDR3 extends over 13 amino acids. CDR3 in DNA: TGCAGTGCTCTACAGGAGATTAATTCACCCCTCCACTTT. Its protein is CSALQEINSPLHF.

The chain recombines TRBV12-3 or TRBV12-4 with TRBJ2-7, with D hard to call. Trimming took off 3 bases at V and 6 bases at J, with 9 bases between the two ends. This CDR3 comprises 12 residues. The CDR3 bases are TGTGCCAGCAGTTTTACCGTTCGCGAGCAGTACTTC. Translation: CASSFTVREQYF.

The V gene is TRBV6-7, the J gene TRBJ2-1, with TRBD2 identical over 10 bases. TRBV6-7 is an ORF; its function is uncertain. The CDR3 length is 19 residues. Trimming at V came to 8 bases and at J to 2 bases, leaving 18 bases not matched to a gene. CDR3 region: CASCFLLAGAGGTYNEQFF. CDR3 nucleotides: TGTGCCAGCTGTTTCCTCCTAGCGGGAGCGGGGGGGACCTACAATGAGCAGTTCTTC.

The CDR3 region is CASSLAPTVSYEQYF. In DNA, the CDR3 is TGTGCCAGCAGCTTAGCTCCCACGGTGAGCTACGAGCAGTACTTC. This chain joins TRBV7-9 and TRBJ2-7, with D hard to call. Germline assignment: CDR1 SEHNR and CDR2 FQNEAQ (reference sequence). V was shortened by 0 bases and J by 3 bases, with 12 bases between the two germline ends. The length of the CDR3 is 15 residues.

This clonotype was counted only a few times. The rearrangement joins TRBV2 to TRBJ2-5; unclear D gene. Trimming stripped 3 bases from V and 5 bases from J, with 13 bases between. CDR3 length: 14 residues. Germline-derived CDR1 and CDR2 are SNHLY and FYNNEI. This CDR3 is CASSEGSGSETQYF. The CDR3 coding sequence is TGTGCCAGCAGTGAGGGTTCCGGGTCTGAGACCCAGTACTTC. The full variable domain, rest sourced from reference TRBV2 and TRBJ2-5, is EPEVTQTPSHQVTQMGQEVILRCVPISNHLYFYWYRQILGQKVEFLVSFYNNEISEKSEIFDDQFSVERPDGSNFTLKIRSTKLEDSAMYFCASSEGSGSETQYFGPGTRLLVL.

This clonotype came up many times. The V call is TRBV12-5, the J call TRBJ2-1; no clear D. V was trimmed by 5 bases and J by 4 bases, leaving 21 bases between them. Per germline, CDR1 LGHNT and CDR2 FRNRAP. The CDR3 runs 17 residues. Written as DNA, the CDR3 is TGTGCTAGTGGTCCCGACTCGGACCCGTTTATTTACAATGAGCAGTTCTTC. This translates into CASGPDSDPFIYNEQFF.

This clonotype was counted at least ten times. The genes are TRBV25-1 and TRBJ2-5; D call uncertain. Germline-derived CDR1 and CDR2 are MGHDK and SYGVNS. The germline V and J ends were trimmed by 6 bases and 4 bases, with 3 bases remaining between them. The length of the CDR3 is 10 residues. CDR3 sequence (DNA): TGTGCCAGCAGGGGAGAGACCCAGTACTTC. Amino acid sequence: CASRGETQYF.

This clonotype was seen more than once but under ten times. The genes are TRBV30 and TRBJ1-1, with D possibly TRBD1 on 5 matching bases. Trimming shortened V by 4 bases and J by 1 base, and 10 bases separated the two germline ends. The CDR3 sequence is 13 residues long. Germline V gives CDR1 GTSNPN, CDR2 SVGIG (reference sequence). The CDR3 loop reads CAWNRGPNTEAFF. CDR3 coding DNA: TGTGCCTGGAATCGGGGCCCGAACACTGAAGCTTTCTTT. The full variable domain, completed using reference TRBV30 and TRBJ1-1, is SQTIHQWPATLVQPVGSPLSLECTVEGTSNPNLYWYRQAAGRGLQLLFYSVGIGQISSEVPQNLSASRPQDRQFILSSKKLLLSDSGFYLCAWNRGPNTEAFFGQGTRLTVV.

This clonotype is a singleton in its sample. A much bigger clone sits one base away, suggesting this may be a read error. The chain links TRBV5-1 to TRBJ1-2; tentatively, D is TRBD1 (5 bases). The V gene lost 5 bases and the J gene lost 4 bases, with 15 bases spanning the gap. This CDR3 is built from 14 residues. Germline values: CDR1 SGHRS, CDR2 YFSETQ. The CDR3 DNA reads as TGCGCCAGCAGTTTCAGGGAGCCCTCCTATGGCTACACCTTC. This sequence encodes CASSFREPSYGYTF.

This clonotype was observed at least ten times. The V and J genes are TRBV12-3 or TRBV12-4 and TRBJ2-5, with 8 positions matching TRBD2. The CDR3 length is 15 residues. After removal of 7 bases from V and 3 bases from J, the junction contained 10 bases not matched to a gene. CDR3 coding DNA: TGTGCCAGCACCAAAACGGGGGGGGCGGAAGAGACCCAGTACTTC. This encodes CASTKTGGAEETQYF.

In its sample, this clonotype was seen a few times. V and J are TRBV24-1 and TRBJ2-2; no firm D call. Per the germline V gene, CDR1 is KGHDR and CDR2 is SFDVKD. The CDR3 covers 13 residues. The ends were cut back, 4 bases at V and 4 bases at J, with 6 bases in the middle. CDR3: CATSEGRTGELFF. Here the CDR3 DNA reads TGTGCCACCAGTGAAGGACGCACCGGGGAGCTGTTTTTT.

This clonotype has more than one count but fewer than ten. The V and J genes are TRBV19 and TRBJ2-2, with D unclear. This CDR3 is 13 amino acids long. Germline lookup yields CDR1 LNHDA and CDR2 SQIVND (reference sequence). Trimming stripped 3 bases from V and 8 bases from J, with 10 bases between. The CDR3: CASSIASLGELFF. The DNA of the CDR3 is TGTGCCAGTAGTATCGCCTCTCTGGGGGAGCTGTTTTTT.

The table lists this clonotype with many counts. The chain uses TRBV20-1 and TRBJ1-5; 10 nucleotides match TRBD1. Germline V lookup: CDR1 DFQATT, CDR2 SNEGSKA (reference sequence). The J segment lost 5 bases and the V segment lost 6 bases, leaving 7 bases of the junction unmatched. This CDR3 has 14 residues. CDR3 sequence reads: CSAQTGGFDQPQHF. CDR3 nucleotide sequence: TGCAGTGCCCAGACAGGGGGCTTCGATCAGCCCCAGCATTTT.

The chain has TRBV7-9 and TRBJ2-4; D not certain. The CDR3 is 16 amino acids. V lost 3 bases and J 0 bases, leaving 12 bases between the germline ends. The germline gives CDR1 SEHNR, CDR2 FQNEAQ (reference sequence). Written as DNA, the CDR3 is TGTGCCAGCAGCTTGGAGTGGGCGGTAGCCAAAAACATTCAGTACTTC. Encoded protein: CASSLEWAVAKNIQYF.

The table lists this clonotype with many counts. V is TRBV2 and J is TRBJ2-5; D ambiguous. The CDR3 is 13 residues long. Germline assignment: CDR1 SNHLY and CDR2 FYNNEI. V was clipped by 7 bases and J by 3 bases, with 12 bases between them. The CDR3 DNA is TGTGCCAGCATTGGCCTCATTAAAGAGACCCAGTACTTC. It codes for CASIGLIKETQYF.

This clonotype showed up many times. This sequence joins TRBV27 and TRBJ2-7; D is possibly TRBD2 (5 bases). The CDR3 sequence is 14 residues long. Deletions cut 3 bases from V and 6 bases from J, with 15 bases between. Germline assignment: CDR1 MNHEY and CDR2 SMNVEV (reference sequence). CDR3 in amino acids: CASSFGPGGGEQYF. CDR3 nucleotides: TGTGCCAGCAGTTTCGGTCCCGGAGGTGGCGAGCAGTACTTC.

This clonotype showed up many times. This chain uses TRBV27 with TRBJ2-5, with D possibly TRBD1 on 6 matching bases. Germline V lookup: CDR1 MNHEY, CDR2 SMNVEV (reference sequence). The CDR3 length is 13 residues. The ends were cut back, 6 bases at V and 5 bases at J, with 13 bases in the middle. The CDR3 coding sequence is TGTGCCAGCAGACAGGGTATTTTGGAGACCCAGTACTTC. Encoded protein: CASRQGILETQYF.

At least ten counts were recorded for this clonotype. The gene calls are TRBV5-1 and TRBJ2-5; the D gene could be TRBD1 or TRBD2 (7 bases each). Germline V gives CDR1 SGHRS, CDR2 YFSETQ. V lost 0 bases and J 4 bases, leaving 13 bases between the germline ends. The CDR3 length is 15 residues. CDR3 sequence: CASSLGDREGETQYF. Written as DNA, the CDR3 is TGCGCCAGCAGCTTGGGCGACAGGGAGGGAGAGACCCAGTACTTC.